This TCR beta chain comes out of a study of cytomegalovirus exposure and HLA in healthy donors. This PCR relied on a set of 60 Vbeta primers and 13 Jbeta primers. Only in-frame clones appear in the TCRdb table, and some are missing; sequencing was by immunoSEQ multiplex PCR. The data contain more than 80,000 clones, 65% to 85% of them singletons. Germline V gives CDR1 SGHTA, CDR2 FQGNSA. The CDR3 contains 16 residues. V dropped 1 base and J dropped 3 bases, with 15 bases sitting between them. The receptor's source is a female donor in good health and CMV-seropositive. Input material: PBMCs. The chain carries TRBV7-2 and TRBJ1-1; D remains ambiguous. The CDR3 region has the DNA TGTGCCAGCAGCTTAGGTTTGCGTGCAAGATACACTGAAGCTTTCTTT. It translates to CASSLGLRARYTEAFF.